The 27 T cell receptor beta chains reported below all come from one sample, sequenced in a study of blood T cell repertoires in COVID-19. This table comes from immunoSEQ multiplex PCR, and its TCRdb copy is limited to in-frame clones, with some not included. The repertoire consists of 180,000 or so clones, with about 90% occurring once and the leading ten covering approximately 9.9%. Source material: peripheral blood. The receptors were sampled from a woman aged 60-75 years with COVID-19, enrolled during active disease.

The CDR3 region is CASSPHRGRIGETQYF. The CDR3 bases are TGTGCCAGTAGTCCCCATCGGGGGAGGATCGGGGAGACCCAGTACTTC. This chain joins TRBV19 and TRBJ2-5, with D tentatively TRBD2 (6 bases). CDR3 length equals 16 residues. V lost 5 bases and J lost 5, with 21 bases in between. CDR1 is LNHDA and CDR2 is SQIVND in the germline V gene (reference sequence).

V and J are TRBV30 and TRBJ1-1; D possibly corresponds to TRBD1 (6 bases). Trimming shortened V by 3 bases and J by 3 bases, and 11 bases separated the two germline ends. The CDR3 contains 13 residues. Germline-derived CDR1 and CDR2 are GTSNPN and SVGIG (reference sequence). The CDR3 region is CAWRPTGYTEAFF. CDR3 nucleotide sequence: TGTGCCTGGAGGCCAACAGGGTACACTGAAGCTTTCTTT.

The CDR3 reads CASSLNIKETQYF. CDR3 bases: TGCGCCAGCAGCTTGAACATCAAGGAGACCCAGTACTTC. The chain combines TRBV5-1 with TRBJ2-5, with unresolved D. Germline lookup yields CDR1 SGHRS and CDR2 YFSETQ. Trimming stripped 1 base from V and 5 bases from J, with 9 bases between. This CDR3 contains 13 residues.

The chain employs TRBV10-3 and TRBJ1-1, with D possibly being TRBD1 (5 bases). Trimming took 7 bases from V and 3 from J, leaving 9 bases between them. This CDR3 contains 12 residues. The V gene's germline CDR1 is ENHRY and CDR2 SYGVKD. CDR3 sequence: CAIKQQDTEAFF. The DNA of the CDR3 is TGTGCCATCAAGCAACAGGACACTGAAGCTTTCTTT.

The chain carries TRBV27 and TRBJ2-7; D is uncertain. This CDR3 has 13 amino acids. The V gene's germline CDR1 is MNHEY and CDR2 SMNVEV (reference sequence). Trimming left V 5 bases short and J 6 bases short, with 14 bases between. The CDR3 reads CASSPNPRAEQYF. CDR3 nucleotides: TGTGCCAGCAGTCCAAACCCCCGAGCCGAGCAGTACTTC.

The chain joins TRBV20-1 to TRBJ2-1; possible D gene TRBD2, 6 bases. CDR1 is DFQATT, CDR2 SNEGSKA, per germline (reference sequence). The ends were cut back, 1 base at V and 9 bases at J, with 7 bases in the middle. The CDR3 covers 11 residues. CDR3 residues: CSARGGVEQFF. The CDR3 DNA follows: TGCAGTGCTAGAGGCGGGGTTGAGCAGTTCTTC.

The CDR3: CASSLVRRRYEQYF. The CDR3 bases are TGTGCCAGCAGCTTAGTTCGGAGGCGCTACGAGCAGTACTTC. The chain combines TRBV7-8 with TRBJ2-7; TRBD2 might be the D (5 bases). The CDR3 length is 14 residues. Between the trimmed V and J ends, which lost 1 base and 3 bases, there was a span of 10 bases. CDR1 SGHVS and CDR2 FQNEAQ come from the germline V gene.

The chain uses TRBV24-1 and TRBJ1-1, with D maybe TRBD1 (5 bases). The V gene lost 4 bases and the J gene lost 1 base, with 12 bases spanning the gap. Germline V CDR1 and CDR2: KGHDR, SFDVKD. The CDR3 is 15 amino acids. CDR3 coding DNA: TGTGCCACCAGTGACCCCCGGAGGGGGAACACTGAAGCTTTCTTT. Translation gives CATSDPRRGNTEAFF.

The chain joins TRBV5-1 to TRBJ1-4, with 9 bases fitting TRBD1. CDR1 is SGHRS and CDR2 is YFSETQ in the germline V gene. V trimming: 4 bases; J trimming: 8 bases; junction bases outside the gene matches: 6. The CDR3 has 14 residues. For the CDR3, the DNA is TGCGCCAGCAGCGTGGGGACAGGGAAGGAAAAACTGTTTTTT. Translated, it gives CASSVGTGKEKLFF. Full variable domain (rest looked up from reference TRBV5-1 and TRBJ1-4): KAGVTQTPRYLIKTRGQQVTLSCSPISGHRSVSWYQQTPGQGLQFLFEYFSETQRNKGNFPGRFSGRQFSNSRSEMNVSTLELGDSALYLCASSVGTGKEKLFFGSGTQLSVL.

The chain has TRBV7-2 and TRBJ1-2, with D unclear. CDR3 length: 11 amino acids. The V and J ends lost 4 bases and 4 bases respectively, with 4 bases between them. Germline CDR1 is SGHTA and CDR2 is FQGNSA. The CDR3 nucleotides read TGTGCCAGCAGCTCTTTCTATGGCTACACCTTC. It yields the protein CASSSFYGYTF.

The V call is TRBV10-3, the J call TRBJ1-4; 7 nucleotides line up with TRBD1. This CDR3 contains 16 residues. Trimming at V came to 5 bases and at J to 5 bases, leaving 11 bases not matched to a gene. CDR1 and CDR2 from the germline V gene are ENHRY and SYGVKD. The chain's CDR3 is CAISRNLQGKNEKLFF. The CDR3 region has the DNA TGTGCCATCAGTCGAAATCTACAGGGGAAGAATGAAAAACTGTTTTTT.

The chain couples TRBV4-3 to TRBJ1-2; D not resolved. Germline values: CDR1 LGHNA, CDR2 YSLEER. V lost 1 base and J lost 4, with 7 bases in between. There are 13 residues in the CDR3. DNA of the CDR3: TGCGCCAGCAGCCAAGCGCGGTCCTATGGCTACACCTTC. Its protein product is CASSQARSYGYTF.

The chain has TRBV12-5 and TRBJ2-3, with TRBD2 matching over 12 bases. The CDR3 is 16 amino acids. CDR1 and CDR2 from the germline V gene are LGHNT and FRNRAP. V was clipped by 5 bases and J by 1 base; unmatched bases: 4. CDR3 bases: TGTGCTAGTGGTGTCCTAGCGGGAGGGGGCACAGATACGCAGTATTTT. It encodes CASGVLAGGGTDTQYF.

This chain connects TRBV2 to TRBJ2-2; TRBD2 aligns across 13 bases. The germline CDR1 and CDR2 sequences are SNHLY and FYNNEI. V lost 8 bases, J lost 6 bases, and 6 bases stayed unmatched. This CDR3 comprises 15 residues. CDR3 in amino acids: CASQRLAGGPGELFF. In nucleotides, the CDR3 is TGTGCCAGCCAAAGACTAGCGGGAGGCCCCGGGGAGCTGTTTTTT.

This chain connects TRBV19 to TRBJ1-5; 9 bases align to TRBD1. V lost 3 bases and J lost 7; bases outside the gene matches: 13. Germline CDR1 and CDR2: LNHDA and SQIVND (reference sequence). This CDR3 comprises 17 residues. The chain's CDR3 is CASSIRPGQGIGQPQHF. Here the CDR3 DNA reads TGTGCCAGTAGTATCCGACCGGGACAGGGAATCGGACAGCCCCAGCATTTT.

V and J are TRBV9 and TRBJ2-5, with TRBD1 matching over 7 bases. The trim removed 2 bases at V and 0 bases at J, leaving 1 base unmatched. The CDR3 contains 14 residues. Germline V lookup: CDR1 SGDLS, CDR2 YYNGEE. The CDR3 bases are TGTGCCAGCAGCGTGACAGGGAACCAAGAGACCCAGTACTTC. Its translation is CASSVTGNQETQYF.

The chain couples TRBV9 to TRBJ2-2; 8 bases are shared with TRBD2. This CDR3 is 16 amino acids long. Germline CDR1 and CDR2: SGDLS and YYNGEE. V was pared by 0 bases and J by 1 base, with 2 bases of the junction left unmatched. CDR3 in amino acids: CASSVDGTRNTGELFF. The CDR3 DNA follows: TGTGCCAGCAGCGTAGATGGGACTAGGAACACCGGGGAGCTGTTTTTT.

The chain recombines TRBV6-2 or TRBV6-3 with TRBJ1-2; the D gene is possibly TRBD1 (6 bases). The CDR3 is 16 amino acids. Trimming took off 5 bases at V and 0 bases at J, with 16 bases between the two ends. Germline assignment: CDR1 MNHEY and CDR2 SVGEGT. The CDR3 nucleotides read TGTGCCAGCAGTCCCGGGGGGGCCGAGACTAACTATGGCTACACCTTC. Amino acid sequence: CASSPGGAETNYGYTF.

The rearrangement uses TRBV30 and TRBJ2-7; possible D gene TRBD2, 7 bases. CDR3 length: 14 amino acids. The V gene's germline CDR1 is GTSNPN and CDR2 SVGIG (reference sequence). The V end was cut by 0 bases, the J end by 6 bases, with 15 bases between. CDR3 coding DNA: TGTGCCTGGAGTGTGGGGGGGCTAGGGCTCGAGCAGTACTTC. This encodes CAWSVGGLGLEQYF.

The gene calls are TRBV29-1 and TRBJ1-1, with D unclear. Trimming stripped 5 bases from V and 1 base from J, with 8 bases between. Germline values: CDR1 SQVTM, CDR2 ANQGSEA. The CDR3 loop spans 12 amino acids. This CDR3 is CSVTHGNTEAFF. CDR3 DNA sequence: TGCAGCGTTACACATGGGAACACTGAAGCTTTCTTT.

The chain has TRBV24-1 and TRBJ2-5, with 7 bases lining up with TRBD2. CDR3 length equals 14 residues. The germline V gene encodes CDR1 KGHDR and CDR2 SFDVKD. The junction had 5 bases not matched to a gene; V was cut back by 3 bases and J by 5 bases. CDR3 loop: CATSDRTSEETQYF. CDR3 nucleotide sequence: TGTGCCACCAGTGATCGGACTAGTGAGGAGACCCAGTACTTC.

The chain couples TRBV12-3 or TRBV12-4 to TRBJ1-2; 9 bases fit TRBD1. After removal of 6 bases from V and 4 bases from J, the junction contained 0 bases not matched to a gene. The CDR3 extends over 12 amino acids. CDR3 DNA: TGTGCCAGCAGGGACAGGGGCTATGGCTACACCTTC. This codes for CASRDRGYGYTF.

This clone showed up just once. The CDR3 DNA reads TGCGCCAGCAGCCAAGTCGAAACGAACCTCAGGGTAGAGACCCAGTACTTC. Its protein is CASSQVETNLRVETQYF. This chain joins TRBV4-1 and TRBJ2-5; possible D gene TRBD1, 5 bases. The germline V gene encodes CDR1 MGHRA and CDR2 YSYEKL. The CDR3 runs 17 residues. V shed 1 base and J shed 4 bases, with 19 bases lying between them.

The chain employs TRBV18 and TRBJ2-2; D may be TRBD1 (6 bases). The CDR3 sequence is 16 residues long. Germline CDR1 is KGHSH and CDR2 is LQKENI. Deletions cut 3 bases from V and 0 bases from J, with 11 bases between. Written as DNA, the CDR3 is TGTGCCAGCTCACCTACCGGACAGCCGAACACCGGGGAGCTGTTTTTT. It is translated as CASSPTGQPNTGELFF.

The rearrangement uses TRBV27 and TRBJ2-1; 7 nucleotides match TRBD1. The germline V gene has CDR1 MNHEY and CDR2 SMNVEV (reference sequence). The junction had 10 bases not matched to a gene; V was cut back by 6 bases and J by 2 bases. The CDR3 contains 16 residues. For the CDR3, the DNA is TGTGCCAGCAGGAGGGGGCGCGTACTCACCTACAATGAGCAGTTCTTC. This encodes CASRRGRVLTYNEQFF.

This clone came up once. The V and J genes are TRBV4-3 and TRBJ1-4; no firm D call. Trimming cost V 0 bases and J 5 bases, with 16 bases left between them. CDR1 and CDR2 from the germline V gene are LGHNA and YSLEER. The CDR3 is 17 amino acids. The CDR3 reads CASSQDLVAERNEKLFF. In nucleotides, the CDR3 is TGCGCCAGCAGCCAAGACCTCGTTGCTGAGAGGAATGAAAAACTGTTTTTT.

The genes are TRBV7-3 and TRBJ1-1, with D perhaps matching TRBD1 (6 bases). From germline, CDR1 is SGHTA and CDR2 FQGTGA. This CDR3 is built from 13 residues. The germline V and J ends were trimmed by 3 bases and 5 bases, with 10 bases remaining between them. The CDR3 region has the DNA TGTGCCAGCAGCTTCAGGGGCCGTACTGAAGCTTTCTTT. Its translation: CASSFRGRTEAFF. Supplemented by reference TRBV7-3 and TRBJ1-1, the full variable domain reads GAGVSQTPSNKVTEKGKYVELRCDPISGHTALYWYRQSLGQGPEFLIYFQGTGAADDSGLPNDRFFAVRPEGSVSTLKIQRTERGDSAVYLCASSFRGRTEAFFGQGTRLTVV.